This passage covers 32 T cell receptor beta chains from one sample sequenced in a study of CD8+CD57+ T cells in acquired aplastic anemia. CDR3 and TCR beta VDJ profiling relied on a genomic DNA template. From the reads, TCRdb called clonotypes with MiXCR, one entry per CDR3 protein. The top ten hold 7% to 9% of the sample, which has 250,000 to 300,000 distinct CDR3 sequences, 45% to 65% seen once. Input material: sorted CD4+, CD8+, or CD8+CD57+ T cells (not recorded which) from PBMCs. These receptors all stem from a human donor with severe aplastic anemia or a healthy control (not recorded which).

Only a few counts were recorded for this clonotype. V gene TRBV7-2 combines with J gene TRBJ2-1; D call uncertain. Germline V gives CDR1 SGHTA, CDR2 FQGNSA. This CDR3 has 15 residues. The V end lost 5 bases, the J end lost 4 bases, and 15 bases lay between the germline ends. The DNA of the CDR3 is TGTGCCAGCAGCCCCAGTAAAGACAAGTACAATGAGCAGTTCTTC. It specifies CASSPSKDKYNEQFF. The variable domain in full, with the rest retrieved from reference TRBV7-2 and TRBJ2-1, is GAGVSQSPSNKVTEKGKDVELRCDPISGHTALYWYRQSLGQGLEFLIYFQGNSAPDKSGLPSDRFSAERTGGSVSTLTIQRTQQEDSAVYLCASSPSKDKYNEQFFGPGTRLTVL.

This clonotype has a count of ten or more. This chain connects TRBV5-8 to TRBJ2-1, with D uncertain. There are 14 residues in the CDR3. V was cut by 0 bases and J by 6 bases, with 10 bases left in between. Germline loops: CDR1 SGHTS, CDR2 YDEGEE. The CDR3 nucleotides are TGTGCCAGCAGCTTGGGGGGATTTGGCAATGAGCAGTTCTTC. Amino acid sequence: CASSLGGFGNEQFF.

The V gene is TRBV5-1, the J gene TRBJ2-3; 8 bases line up with TRBD2. Germline V gene data show CDR1 as SGHRS and CDR2 as YFSETQ. The CDR3 totals 14 residues. V shed 0 bases and J 6 bases; nucleotides not matched to a gene: 3. This CDR3 is CASSLERESDTQYF. CDR3 coding DNA: TGCGCCAGCAGCTTGGAGCGGGAGTCTGATACGCAGTATTTT.

The chain couples TRBV14 to TRBJ1-3, with unresolved D. The CDR3 is made up of 14 amino acids. Germline lookup yields CDR1 SGHDN and CDR2 FVKESK. Trimming took 10 bases from V and 0 from J, leaving 13 bases between them. CDR3 residues: CATLVESSGNTIYF. For the CDR3, the DNA is TGTGCCACCCTTGTTGAGTCCTCTGGAAACACCATATATTTT.

The V and J genes are TRBV19 and TRBJ2-2; 9 bases are a match to TRBD2. This CDR3 is 15 amino acids long. V gave up 4 bases and J gave up 6 bases; unmatched junction bases: 6. Per germline, CDR1 LNHDA and CDR2 SQIVND (reference sequence). The CDR3 spells CASSKVKREAGELFF. CDR3 nucleotide sequence: TGTGCCAGTAGTAAGGTCAAGCGGGAGGCCGGGGAGCTGTTTTTT.

The rearrangement joins TRBV12-3 or TRBV12-4 to TRBJ1-6; 11 nucleotides match TRBD1. The CDR3 extends over 17 amino acids. The V gene end was trimmed by 6 bases and the J gene end by 9 bases; junction bases not matched to a gene: 13. CDR3 sequence (DNA): TGTGCCAGCAGCCCCGGACAGGGGGCACTCCTAACTTCACCCCTCCACTTT. This gives the protein CASSPGQGALLTSPLHF.

This chain joins TRBV10-3 and TRBJ1-1, with D tentatively TRBD1 (6 bases). The CDR3 extends over 14 amino acids. V was cut by 9 bases and J by 1 base, with 15 bases left in between. In germline, CDR1 is ENHRY, CDR2 SYGVKD. The CDR3 region is CAMKTGSQNTEAFF. In DNA form, the CDR3 reads TGTGCCATGAAGACAGGCAGCCAGAACACTGAAGCTTTCTTT.

This chain connects TRBV28 to TRBJ2-7; TRBD2 matches 10 bases. V dropped 8 bases and J dropped 0; count of bases not matched to a gene: 13. The CDR3 runs 17 residues. In germline, CDR1 is MDHEN, CDR2 SYDVKM. The CDR3 nucleotides read TGTGCCAGCGGAATAGCGGGGGGAACCCCTAGCTCCTACGAGCAGTACTTC. It is translated as CASGIAGGTPSSYEQYF.

The chain is built from TRBV20-1 and TRBJ2-7; 11 nucleotides line up with TRBD1. Germline V lookup: CDR1 DFQATT, CDR2 SNEGSKA (reference sequence). CDR3 size: 14 residues. With 3 bases clipped from V and 3 bases from J, the junction kept 4 bases outside the gene matches. This CDR3 reads CSARDRGQGYEQYF. The CDR3 nucleotides are TGCAGTGCTAGGGACAGGGGGCAAGGCTACGAGCAGTACTTC.

A word on this clonotype: At one boundary the junction diverges from the germline segment, which might be a read error. The chain links TRBV5-5 to TRBJ2-2; the D gene is possibly TRBD1 (5 bases). CDR1 and CDR2 from the germline V gene are SGHKS and YYEKEE (reference sequence). The CDR3 consists of 15 residues. The CDR3: CANSLIAGFTGELFF. DNA of the CDR3: TGTGCCAACAGCTTAATTGCAGGGTTCACCGGGGAGCTGTTTTTT.

Ten or more counts support this clonotype. The genes are TRBV7-2 and TRBJ2-7; 11 bases are shared with TRBD2. The V gene's germline CDR1 is SGHTA and CDR2 FQGNSA. V lost 5 bases and J lost 4; bases outside the gene matches: 4. The CDR3 covers 14 residues. CDR3 DNA sequence: TGTGCCAGCAGCCCACGGACTAGCGGGTACGAGCAGTACTTC. This sequence encodes CASSPRTSGYEQYF.

This clonotype occurred a few times. The rearrangement uses TRBV10-3 and TRBJ2-7, with D hard to call. Per germline, CDR1 ENHRY and CDR2 SYGVKD. The CDR3 contains 12 residues. Trimming cost V 3 bases and J 4 bases, with 7 bases left between them. The CDR3 loop is CAISERGYEQYF. CDR3 nucleotide sequence: TGTGCCATCAGTGAACGTGGGTACGAGCAGTACTTC.

This clonotype was detected a few times. V is TRBV10-3 and J is TRBJ2-1; 10 bases line up with TRBD2. The CDR3 runs to 14 residues. CDR1 and CDR2 (germline): ENHRY, SYGVKD. Germline trimming cut 6 bases from V and 7 bases from J; bases unmatched to any gene: 6. CDR3 DNA sequence: TGTGCCATCAGCGACGGACTAGCGGATAATGAGCAGTTCTTC. It encodes CAISDGLADNEQFF.

This chain joins TRBV7-9 and TRBJ2-4; weak D call: TRBD2 (5 bases). Germline loops: CDR1 SEHNR, CDR2 FQNEAQ (reference sequence). Trimming took 7 bases from V and 9 from J, leaving 16 bases between them. The CDR3 contains 13 residues. The CDR3 sequence: CASNQIGVFIQYF. CDR3 nucleotide sequence: TGTGCCAGCAACCAGATCGGGGTGTTCATTCAGTACTTC. The full variable domain, rest sourced from reference TRBV7-9 and TRBJ2-4, is DTGVSQNPRHKITKRGQNVTFRCDPISEHNRLYWYRQTLGQGPEFLTYFQNEAQLEKSRLLSDRFSAERPKGSFSTLEIQRTEQGDSAMYLCASNQIGVFIQYFGAGTRLSVL.

The chain joins TRBV19 to TRBJ1-1, with 7 positions matching TRBD1. Germline CDR1 and CDR2: LNHDA and SQIVND (reference sequence). V lost 3 bases to trimming and J lost 3 bases; unmatched junction nucleotides: 4. The CDR3 length is 14 residues. The CDR3 loop is CASSIGGTDTEAFF. The DNA for the CDR3 is TGTGCCAGTAGTATCGGGGGGACAGACACTGAAGCTTTCTTT.

The chain joins TRBV19 to TRBJ2-5, with D perhaps matching TRBD2 (6 bases). V shed 7 bases and J shed 4 bases, with 16 bases lying between them. The CDR3 extends over 14 amino acids. CDR1 and CDR2 (germline): LNHDA, SQIVND (reference sequence). The CDR3: CASTDPGLRETQYF. The DNA of the CDR3 is TGTGCCAGTACAGATCCGGGACTGAGAGAGACCCAGTACTTC. The whole variable domain, filled in from reference TRBV19 and TRBJ2-5, reads DGGITQSPKYLFRKEGQNVTLSCEQNLNHDAMYWYRQDPGQGLRLIYYSQIVNDFQKGDIAEGYSVSREKKESFPLTVTSAQKNPTAFYLCASTDPGLRETQYFGPGTRLLVL.

The chain combines TRBV19 with TRBJ2-2, with D possibly matching TRBD2 (6 bases). Trimming pared 3 bases from V and 2 bases from J, leaving 10 bases between. From germline, CDR1 is LNHDA and CDR2 SQIVND (reference sequence). This CDR3 has 15 amino acids. Here the CDR3 reads CASSIGGINTGELFF. CDR3 nucleotides: TGTGCCAGTAGTATTGGGGGGATTAACACCGGGGAGCTGTTTTTT.

J is TRBJ1-1 and V is TRBV4-1; no definite D call. The CDR3 loop spans 11 amino acids. V was shortened by 3 bases and J by 7 bases, with 6 bases between the two germline ends. CDR1 and CDR2 from the germline V gene are MGHRA and YSYEKL. Here the CDR3 reads CASSQPIEAFF. CDR3 coding DNA: TGCGCCAGCAGCCAGCCCATTGAAGCTTTCTTT.

This clonotype was detected only a few times. This chain links TRBV7-6 with TRBJ2-2, with D maybe TRBD2 (5 bases). The CDR3 contains 17 residues. CDR1 is SGHVS, CDR2 FNYEAQ, per germline. V dropped 1 base and J dropped 0 bases, with 12 bases sitting between them. The DNA of the CDR3 is TGTGCCAGCAGCTTAGATGCCGGGGTCGCGAACACCGGGGAGCTGTTTTTT. Protein product: CASSLDAGVANTGELFF. The full variable domain, in which reference TRBV7-6 and TRBJ2-2 provide the parts outside the CDR3, is GAGVSQSPRYKVTKRGQDVALRCDPISGHVSLYWYRQALGQGPEFLTYFNYEAQQDKSGLPNDRFSAERPEGSISTLTIQRTEQRDSAMYRCASSLDAGVANTGELFFGEGSRLTVL.

This clonotype has ten or more counts. The chain couples TRBV6-2 or TRBV6-3 to TRBJ2-7; D may be TRBD2 (6 bases). This CDR3 has 13 residues. V gave up 7 bases and J gave up 6 bases, with 16 bases separating them. Germline V gene lookup returns CDR1 MNHEY and CDR2 SVGEGT. The CDR3 DNA reads TGTGCCAGCACCGACGCGGGGAATGGCGAGCAGTACTTC. It codes for CASTDAGNGEQYF.

This clonotype showed up many times. For the CDR3, the DNA is TGTGCCTCTCGTCGGGATAGAGGGTCACAGGGGTCTCCTAGGCCAAACACCGGGGAGCTGTTTTTT. This sequence encodes CASRRDRGSQGSPRPNTGELFF. V and J are TRBV10-3 and TRBJ2-2; TRBD1 agrees at 7 bases. Germline V gene sequence: CDR1 ENHRY, CDR2 SYGVKD. This CDR3 is 22 amino acids long. The trim removed 11 bases at V and 2 bases at J, leaving 32 bases unmatched.

CDR3 sequence reads: CSASRQKGSTDTQYF. The CDR3 DNA reads TGCAGTGCTAGTCGGCAGAAGGGTAGCACAGATACGCAGTATTTT. The chain has TRBV20-1 and TRBJ2-3; D is undetermined. Germline V lookup: CDR1 DFQATT, CDR2 SNEGSKA (reference sequence). The V end was cut by 3 bases, the J end by 0 bases, with 13 bases between. This CDR3 has 15 residues.

This clonotype was recorded at least ten times. The junction differs from germline at one of its ends, possibly a read error. J is TRBJ2-5 and V is TRBV7-2, with 7 bases aligning to TRBD1. Per germline, CDR1 SGHTA and CDR2 FQGNSA. CDR3 length: 18 residues. This chain's CDR3 is CVSSLASNRQGMGETQYF. In nucleotides, the CDR3 is TGTGTCAGCAGCTTAGCGTCCAACCGACAGGGCATGGGAGAGACCCAGTACTTC.

The chain joins TRBV12-3 or TRBV12-4 to TRBJ1-2; D is ambiguous. Trimming left V 3 bases short and J 4 bases short, with 9 bases between. The CDR3 is 13 amino acids. The CDR3 DNA follows: TGTGCCAGCAGTTTCCCGGGTGGCTATGGCTACACCTTC. Amino acids: CASSFPGGYGYTF.

The chain combines TRBV10-3 with TRBJ1-1; D remains unclear. Trimming removed 3 bases from V and 4 bases from J, with 9 bases in between. The length of the CDR3 is 13 residues. Germline values: CDR1 ENHRY, CDR2 SYGVKD. The CDR3 nucleotides are TGTGCCATCAGTGATGGAGGCGGCACTGAAGCTTTCTTT. Its translation: CAISDGGGTEAFF.

This clonotype occurred a few times. V is TRBV7-3 and J is TRBJ2-1, with 12 bases matching TRBD2. V shed 8 bases, J shed 7 bases, and the junction held 6 bases outside the gene matches. This CDR3 region has 14 residues. Germline lookup yields CDR1 SGHTA and CDR2 FQGTGA. The CDR3 sequence: CASRPGLAGNEQFF. The CDR3 nucleotides are TGTGCCAGCCGCCCAGGACTAGCGGGAAATGAGCAGTTCTTC.

Points on this clonotype: This clone may be a read error of a much larger clone one base away. The chain has TRBV28 and TRBJ2-7, with D unresolved. Germline V gene sequence: CDR1 MDHEN, CDR2 SYDVKM. Trimming took off 5 bases at V and 6 bases at J, with 17 bases between the two ends. The CDR3 sequence is 14 residues long. The CDR3 loop reads CASSLTRTLREQYF. The CDR3 region has the DNA TGTGCCAGCAGTCTGACCAGGACCCTACGCGAGCAGTACTTC.

This chain uses TRBV7-9 with TRBJ2-7, with 14 bases that match TRBD2. The germline V gene has CDR1 SEHNR and CDR2 FQNEAQ (reference sequence). CDR3 length: 16 amino acids. Trimming took 5 bases from V and 3 from J; bases not matched to a gene: 6. The DNA of the CDR3 is TGTGCCAGCAGCCCAACCGGGACTAGCGGGAGCTACGAGCAGTACTTC. This encodes CASSPTGTSGSYEQYF.

This clonotype occurred a few times. The chain employs TRBV6-5 and TRBJ1-4; 8 bases agree with TRBD1. The CDR3 has 16 amino acids. V was clipped by 5 bases and J by 7 bases; unmatched bases: 12. From germline, CDR1 is MNHEY and CDR2 SVGAGI. CDR3 coding DNA: TGTGCCAGCAGTCTTACTTACAGGGGGGGGATTGAAAAACTGTTTTTT. Protein: CASSLTYRGGIEKLFF.

The V call is TRBV5-1, the J call TRBJ1-2; D call uncertain. The germline CDR1 and CDR2 sequences are SGHRS and YFSETQ. The CDR3 has 13 residues. Trimming removed 0 bases from V and 2 bases from J, with 5 bases in between. The CDR3 DNA is TGCGCCAGCAGCTTGGGTGGAAACTATGGCTACACCTTC. Amino acid sequence: CASSLGGNYGYTF.

The rearrangement links TRBV7-9 to TRBJ2-5; 8 bases align to TRBD2. Germline CDR1 reads SEHNR; CDR2 reads FQNEAQ (reference sequence). V lost 5 bases and J lost 5; bases outside the gene matches: 7. The CDR3 has 14 residues. The CDR3 nucleotides are TGTGCCAGCAGCGTAAGCGGGAGCGGTGAGACCCAGTACTTC. Amino acid sequence: CASSVSGSGETQYF.

The rearrangement links TRBV6-5 to TRBJ2-7; D is perhaps TRBD1 (6 bases). From germline, CDR1 is MNHEY and CDR2 SVGAGI. V was clipped by 4 bases and J by 9 bases, with 13 bases between them. CDR3 length: 12 amino acids. CDR3 sequence (DNA): TGTGCCAGCAGTTCGACAGGTTTCGGGCAGTACTTC. Amino acid sequence: CASSSTGFGQYF.